These 13 T cell receptor beta chains came from one sample sequenced in a study of blood T cell repertoires in COVID-19. TCRdb's table, derived via immunoSEQ multiplex PCR, lists solely in-frame clones and lacks some. The sample includes tens of thousands of clones, around 86% of them seen just once. Specimen: peripheral blood. These receptors all come from a man in his 70s with acute or convalescent COVID-19.

The chain employs TRBV7-2 and TRBJ2-7; 8 positions agree with TRBD2. There are 14 residues in the CDR3. Looked up from germline, CDR1 is SGHTA and CDR2 is FQGNSA. J gave up 3 bases and V 1 base, and 2 bases lay outside the gene matches. The CDR3 DNA reads as TGTGCCAGCAGCTTAGTAGCGGGACTCTACGAGCAGTACTTC. This encodes CASSLVAGLYEQYF.

The V call is TRBV19, the J call TRBJ1-3, with a possible D match to TRBD1 (6 bases). The V end lost 5 bases, the J end lost 3 bases, and 11 bases lay between the germline ends. This CDR3 is built from 14 residues. Germline V gene sequence: CDR1 LNHDA, CDR2 SQIVND (reference sequence). The CDR3 protein is CASSADRFGNTIYF. CDR3 bases: TGTGCCAGTAGTGCGGACAGATTTGGAAACACCATATATTTT.

The chain is built from TRBV27 and TRBJ1-1; D is unclear. The CDR3 is made up of 14 amino acids. Germline CDR1 is MNHEY and CDR2 is SMNVEV (reference sequence). V lost 5 bases to trimming and J lost 0 bases, with 10 bases between them. The CDR3 sequence: CASSRGLMNTEAFF. CDR3 coding DNA: TGTGCCAGCAGTCGCGGACTGATGAACACTGAAGCTTTCTTT.

The chain is built from TRBV9 and TRBJ1-1; D uncertain. The V and J ends lost 2 bases and 1 base respectively, with 6 bases between them. CDR1 and CDR2 from the germline V gene are SGDLS and YYNGEE. The CDR3 consists of 13 residues. CDR3 sequence (DNA): TGTGCCAGCAGCGTGGGGAGGAACACTGAAGCTTTCTTT. Translation gives CASSVGRNTEAFF.

This clone was seen more than once but under ten times. This chain uses TRBV6-5 with TRBJ2-5; 11 bases agree with TRBD1. The CDR3 sequence is 15 residues long. Trimming cost V 6 bases and J 5 bases; bases outside gene matches: 8. The germline V gene has CDR1 MNHEY and CDR2 SVGAGI. CDR3 sequence: CASRRTGGAGETQYF. For the CDR3, the DNA is TGTGCCAGCAGACGGACAGGGGGCGCCGGGGAGACCCAGTACTTC.

V is TRBV7-3 and J is TRBJ2-2, with D tentatively TRBD1 (6 bases). The CDR3 is 16 amino acids. CDR1 and CDR2 from the germline V gene are SGHTA and FQGTGA. The germline V and J ends were trimmed by 7 bases and 0 bases, with 15 bases remaining between them. This chain's CDR3 is CASTPGYRANTGELFF. CDR3 bases: TGTGCCAGCACCCCCGGGTACAGGGCGAACACCGGGGAGCTGTTTTTT.

The CDR3 sequence is CASKDRGLYEQYV. The CDR3 nucleotides read TGTGCCAGCAAAGACAGGGGACTCTACGAGCAGTACGTC. The J gene is TRBJ2-7, the V gene TRBV28, with 8 bases fitting TRBD1. Germline CDR1 reads MDHEN; CDR2 reads SYDVKM. Trimming removed 7 bases from V and 3 bases from J; junction bases left unmatched: 5. The CDR3 runs to 13 residues.

The chain carries TRBV4-1 and TRBJ2-3; D perhaps matches TRBD1 (6 bases). Between the trimmed V and J ends, which lost 5 bases and 6 bases, there was a span of 21 bases. The CDR3 has 16 residues. CDR1 MGHRA and CDR2 YSYEKL come from the germline V gene. Here the CDR3 reads CASSTKNRELTDTQYF. The DNA for the CDR3 is TGCGCCAGCAGCACTAAGAACAGGGAGTTGACGGATACGCAGTATTTT.

The chain links TRBV6-6 to TRBJ1-5, with 7 bases matching TRBD1. This CDR3 has 15 residues. Losses at the gene ends were 7 bases for V and 5 bases for J; bases not matched to a gene: 11. CDR1 MNHNY and CDR2 SVGAGI come from the germline V gene (reference sequence). The CDR3: CASTLNRDSYQPQHF. As DNA, the CDR3 is TGTGCCAGCACCCTGAACCGGGACAGTTATCAGCCCCAGCATTTT.

V usage is TRBV2 and J usage is TRBJ2-1; 9 bases align to TRBD1. With V trimmed by 5 bases and J by 7 bases, 6 bases remained unmatched. Germline V lookup: CDR1 SNHLY, CDR2 FYNNEI. This CDR3 region has 14 residues. CDR3 in DNA: TGTGCCAGCAGTAGAAGGACAGGGGAGAATGAGCAGTTCTTC. Translating it yields CASSRRTGENEQFF.

This rearrangement joins TRBV5-4 to TRBJ1-3, with 8 bases identical to TRBD1. The CDR3 is made up of 14 amino acids. Germline lookup yields CDR1 SGHNT and CDR2 YYREEE (reference sequence). V lost 5 bases to trimming and J lost 3 bases; unmatched junction nucleotides: 4. The chain's CDR3 is CASRDGQGGNTIYF. The DNA for the CDR3 is TGTGCCAGCAGAGATGGACAGGGTGGAAACACCATATATTTT.

The V and J genes are TRBV7-3 and TRBJ2-1, with 10 bases that match TRBD2. Germline CDR1 is SGHTA and CDR2 is FQGTGA. CDR3 size: 15 residues. J was trimmed by 3 bases and V by 5 bases; bases with no gene match: 4. The CDR3 nucleotides are TGTGCCAGCAGCCAGAGGACTAGCGGCTACAATGAGCAGTTCTTC. It translates to CASSQRTSGYNEQFF.

The rearrangement links TRBV10-2 to TRBJ1-2, with TRBD1 matching 9 bases. J gave up 7 bases and V 3 bases, and 3 bases lay outside the gene matches. The V gene's germline CDR1 is WSHSY and CDR2 SAAADI. The CDR3 spans 13 residues. In DNA form, the CDR3 reads TGCGCCAGCAGTGAAACAGGGGGCGTTGGCTACACCTTC. Protein product: CASSETGGVGYTF.